This paragraph reports one T cell receptor beta chain. The method was immunoSEQ multiplex PCR; TCRdb's version includes in-frame clones alone and lacks a portion of them. This sample has roughly 190,000 clones, with 75% to 95% found just once. V lost 7 bases, J lost 8 bases, and 9 bases lay in between. Germline V lookup: CDR1 SQVTM, CDR2 ANQGSEA. The CDR3 spans 10 residues. The record originates from a study of blood T cell repertoires in COVID-19. The wider study: PBMCs, B-cell-depleted T cells, or T cells were the source of the cDNA or gDNA that made up the material.

The TCR originated in a man aged 50 to 60 with acute or convalescent COVID-19. The sequenced sample was peripheral blood. This sequence joins TRBV29-1 and TRBJ2-1; the D gene is possibly TRBD1 (5 bases). This CDR3 reads CSGRVDEQFF. The CDR3 coding sequence is TGCAGCGGCAGGGTAGATGAGCAGTTCTTC.